This T cell receptor beta chain was sequenced during a study of regulatory T cells in long-lasting Graves disease. Overall study results and limits: Persistent disease exhibited a predilection for TRBV28, TRBJ1-2 and TRBJ2-5. Persistent patients had more shared public clonotypes (2,741) than new patients (around 950).

Both iRepertoire HTBI primers and Arm-PCR of CDR3 regions were used to build the TCR beta libraries. TCRdb re-called the multiplex PCR reads through MiXCR, storing one row per CDR3 protein. The data hold approximately 480,000 distinct CDR3 sequences, with under 20% observed a single time. This clonotype was observed a few times. Its target is unknown. CDR3 size: 19 residues. Per germline, CDR1 SGHRS and CDR2 YFSETQ. V lost 4 bases and J lost 8; bases outside the gene matches: 18. Time point here: newly diagnosed GD, antithyroid drugs for less than 3 months. Following extraction of RNA from PBMCs, that RNA was used to make the TCR library. American Thyroid Association guidelines were used to diagnose Graves' disease. These data were also filed under a second study, of T cells in Graves' hyperthyroidism and ophthalmopathy. That source notes: Graves' hyperthyroidism qualified as stable when ophthalmopathy did not progress within 18 months.

The sequences come from peripheral blood mononuclear cells (PBMCs), collected at new diagnosis, from a patient treated with antithyroid drugs. The rearrangement joins TRBV5-1 to TRBJ2-1; TRBD2 matches at 13 bases. The TCR sequence derives from a man between 40 and 49 years old with Graves disease. The CDR3 protein is CASSPVDLLLAGGVDEQFF. CDR3 nucleotides: TGCGCCAGCAGCCCCGTGGATTTACTACTAGCGGGAGGGGTGGATGAGCAGTTCTTC.